This entry lists 11 T cell receptor beta chains sequenced from one sample in a study of T cell responses to AZD1222 COVID-19 vaccine. Sequencing was performed with immunoSEQ multiplex PCR; in TCRdb, only in-frame clones are kept and a portion is missing. The table records about 150,000 clones, about 89% of them present only once. Source: peripheral blood, taken 28 days after the second AZD1222 dose. The receptors were sampled from an adult who received the AZD1222 COVID-19 vaccine.

The chain combines TRBV12-3 or TRBV12-4 with TRBJ1-1, with a tentative D call TRBD1 (5 bases). Trimming pared 7 bases from V and 7 bases from J, leaving 16 bases between. CDR3 length: 13 residues. The CDR3 nucleotides read TGTGCCAGCACTCTGGGAGGGGAGGGTGAAGCTTTCTTT. Encoded protein: CASTLGGEGEAFF.

V gene TRBV7-3 combines with J gene TRBJ2-1, with 9 nucleotides matching TRBD2. This CDR3 is built from 15 residues. In germline, CDR1 is SGHTA, CDR2 FQGTGA. With 5 bases clipped from V and 4 bases from J, the junction kept 6 bases outside the gene matches. CDR3 protein: CASSLETSGYNEQFF. As DNA, the CDR3 is TGTGCCAGCAGCCTTGAGACTAGCGGATACAATGAGCAGTTCTTC.

The chain employs TRBV15 and TRBJ1-3; D call uncertain. The germline CDR1 and CDR2 sequences are LNHNV and YYDKDF (reference sequence). There are 14 residues in the CDR3. V was cut by 1 base and J by 2 bases, with 6 bases left in between. DNA for the CDR3: TGTGCCACCAGCAGAGGGGCAGCTGGAAACACCATATATTTT. This encodes CATSRGAAGNTIYF.

The chain is built from TRBV7-2 and TRBJ2-7; TRBD2 might be the D (6 bases). This CDR3 comprises 12 residues. Germline loops: CDR1 SGHTA, CDR2 FQGNSA. V was trimmed by 5 bases and J by 3 bases, leaving 8 bases between them. The chain's CDR3 is CASSGRNYEQYF. CDR3 nucleotides: TGTGCCAGCAGCGGGAGGAACTACGAGCAGTACTTC.

V gene TRBV6-6 combines with J gene TRBJ1-5; weak D call: TRBD1 (6 bases). CDR3 length: 15 residues. Looked up from germline, CDR1 is MNHNY and CDR2 is SVGAGI (reference sequence). The germline V and J ends were trimmed by 4 bases and 2 bases, with 12 bases remaining between them. Here the CDR3 reads CASSLSGAGNQPQHF. The CDR3 DNA reads TGTGCCAGCAGTTTATCGGGGGCTGGCAATCAGCCCCAGCATTTT.

This sequence joins TRBV5-5 and TRBJ1-2, with 8 nucleotides matching TRBD1. CDR1 and CDR2 (germline): SGHKS, YYEKEE (reference sequence). The V gene end was trimmed by 4 bases and the J gene end by 8 bases; junction bases not matched to a gene: 10. The CDR3 has 14 residues. Here the CDR3 reads CASSTGQGLGGYTF. As DNA, the CDR3 is TGTGCCAGCAGCACCGGACAGGGTTTAGGGGGCTACACCTTC.

The chain employs TRBV12-3 or TRBV12-4 and TRBJ1-1; the D is unclear. V lost 9 bases and J 1 base, leaving 6 bases between the germline ends. CDR3 size: 11 residues. This CDR3 is CASNKNTEAFF. CDR3 nucleotide sequence: TGTGCCAGTAACAAGAACACTGAAGCTTTCTTT.

The chain employs TRBV7-9 and TRBJ2-1; unclear D gene. CDR3 length equals 17 residues. Germline V lookup: CDR1 SEHNR, CDR2 FQNEAQ (reference sequence). Trimming pared 4 bases from V and 5 bases from J, leaving 21 bases between. CDR3 residues: CASSSTNLAPVNNEQFF. CDR3 coding DNA: TGTGCCAGCAGCTCCACAAATTTAGCCCCCGTTAACAATGAGCAGTTCTTC.

The V gene is TRBV27, the J gene TRBJ1-1; maybe TRBD1 (5 bases). The V gene lost 3 bases and the J gene lost 1 base, with 9 bases spanning the gap. The CDR3 totals 14 residues. Germline V gives CDR1 MNHEY, CDR2 SMNVEV (reference sequence). CDR3: CASSFWGANTEAFF. As DNA, the CDR3 is TGTGCCAGCAGTTTTTGGGGCGCGAACACTGAAGCTTTCTTT.

This chain connects TRBV5-4 to TRBJ2-1, with TRBD1 matching over 9 bases. The germline V gene has CDR1 SGHNT and CDR2 YYREEE (reference sequence). The J segment lost 5 bases and the V segment lost 3 bases, leaving 6 bases of the junction unmatched. The CDR3 contains 15 residues. CDR3 DNA sequence: TGTGCCAGCAGCTCGGGACAGGGTTGGGACAATGAGCAGTTCTTC. This encodes CASSSGQGWDNEQFF.

In this sample, this clone turned up once. The chain recombines TRBV3-1 (or the pseudogene TRBV3-2) with TRBJ1-3; D remains ambiguous. With 3 bases removed from V and 2 bases from J, the gap between germline ends came to 5 bases. The V gene's germline CDR1 is LGHDT and CDR2 YNNKEL (reference sequence). The CDR3 is 13 amino acids. In DNA form, the CDR3 reads TGTGCCAGCAGCCAGGGCCCTGGAAACACCATATATTTT. It specifies CASSQGPGNTIYF.